This is a list of T cell receptor beta chains from one sample in a study of PD-L1 blockade in urothelial cancer. Generated by immunoSEQ multiplex PCR, the TCRdb table keeps only in-frame clones and is missing some. The sample shows about 63,000 clones, roughly 80% of them seen only once. Sequences were derived from PBMCs, sampled around atezolizumab (anti-PD-L1) treatment. Receptors were obtained from a man between 65 and 85 years old with urothelial cancer. The CDR3 runs from the conserved cysteine through the conserved F or W. A D gene is named only where the DNA matches it firmly. Rows may omit the clone size; those that give it use once, few, many or a size class.

J gene | V gene | clone size | D gene | CDR3 DNA | CDR3 protein
TRBJ2-5 | TRBV11-3 | once | TRBD1 | TGTGCCAGCAGCTTAGTGGGACAGGGGGTGGATCAGTACTTC | CASSLVGQGVDQYF
TRBJ1-2 | TRBV7-9 | once | . | TGTGCCAGCAGCTTAGATGCAGGGTCCGGCTACACCTTC | CASSLDAGSGYTF
TRBJ2-7 | TRBV11-3 | . | TRBD1 | TGTGCCAGCAGCACAGACAGGGGGCACGAGCAGTACTTC | CASSTDRGHEQYF
TRBJ2-5 | TRBV4-3 | . | TRBD2 | TGCGCCAGCAGCCAGGGAAGCGGGAGGGCCGGGGAGACCCAGTACTTC | CASSQGSGRAGETQYF
TRBJ1-6 | TRBV29-1 | . | TRBD1 | TGCAGCGTTAGGGCAGGGGGCTTTAATTCACCCCTCCACTTT | CSVRAGGFNSPLHF
TRBJ2-1 | TRBV9 | . | TRBD1 | TGTGCCAGCAGCGTATCTGGGACAGGGATCGCGGATGAGCAGTTCTTC | CASSVSGTGIADEQFF
TRBJ2-5 | TRBV5-6 | . | . | TGTGCCAGCAGCTTGGGAGAGGTGAAGACCCAGTACTTC | CASSLGEVKTQYF
TRBJ1-4 | TRBV5-1 | . | . | TGCGCCAGCAGCTTGGTGAGGCCGGGGGAAAAACTGTTTTTT | CASSLVRPGEKLFF
TRBJ2-1 | TRBV18 | few | TRBD1 | TGTGCCAGCTCAAAAGACAGGGCAAGAGGGAATGAGCAGTTCTTC | CASSKDRARGNEQFF
TRBJ2-6 | TRBV9 | . | TRBD1 | TGTGCCAGCAGCGTCTCTTCGACAGGGGAGTTCTCTGGGGCCAACGTCCTGACTTTC | CASSVSSTGEFSGANVLTF
TRBJ2-5 | TRBV11-2 | . | . | TGTGCCAGCAGCTTAGTGGAAGGGAGTGGGACCCAGTACTTC | CASSLVEGSGTQYF
TRBJ2-2 | TRBV10-3 | . | . | TGTGCCATCAGTGATTCAAACACCGGGGAGCTGTTTTTT | CAISDSNTGELFF
TRBJ2-5 | TRBV7-2 | . | TRBD2 | TGTGCCAGCAGCCCTCCCGGGAGGGTAGAGACCCAGTACTTC | CASSPPGRVETQYF
TRBJ1-1 | TRBV6-5 | . | TRBD1 | TGTGCCAGCAGGGCGAACAGGGGCGATTACACTGAAGCTTTCTTT | CASRANRGDYTEAFF
TRBJ2-3 | TRBV30 | . | TRBD2 | TGTGCCTGGGCTAGCGGGCGCACAGATACGCAGTATTTT | CAWASGRTDTQYF
TRBJ2-1 | TRBV5-1 | . | . | TGCGCCAGCAGCTTGGAGGCAGCAACTAACTACAATGAGCAGTTCTTC | CASSLEAATNYNEQFF
TRBJ2-3 | TRBV10-2 | . | TRBD2 | TGCGCCAGCAGTGATCCAGCGGGGGGCCTGACAGATACGCAGTATTTT | CASSDPAGGLTDTQYF
TRBJ2-1 | TRBV10-3 | . | TRBD2 | TGTGCCATCAGCCCTAGCGGGGGGGACCCCTACAATGAGCAGTTCTTC | CAISPSGGDPYNEQFF
TRBJ1-5 | TRBV10-3 | . | TRBD1 | TGTGCCATCAAGAGAACAGGGGGCGAGGAGCCCCAGCATTTT | CAIKRTGGEEPQHF
TRBJ1-1 | TRBV6-1 | . | TRBD1 | TGTGCCAGCAGTGAAGCCGGGACAGCGATGAACACTGAAGCTTTCTTT | CASSEAGTAMNTEAFF
TRBJ2-3 | TRBV7-3 | . | . | TGTGCCAGCAGCTTGGACAGAACAGATACGCAGTATTTT | CASSLDRTDTQYF
TRBJ2-1 | TRBV10-3 | . | TRBD2 | TGTGCCGCGGGGACTAGCGGGAGGACCGACAATGAGCAGTTCTTC | CAAGTSGRTDNEQFF
TRBJ1-1 | TRBV27 | . | . | TGTGCCAGCAGCCGACCGGGGATAACTGAAGCTTTCTTT | CASSRPGITEAFF
TRBJ2-3 | TRBV6-1 | once | TRBD1 | TGTGCCAGTACCCTTAGACAGGGTTCAGCAGATACGCAGTATTTT | CASTLRQGSADTQYF
TRBJ1-6 | TRBV19 | . | TRBD1 | TGTGCCAGTAGATGGGGGACAGGCGATAATTCACCCCTCCACTTT | CASRWGTGDNSPLHF
TRBJ1-2 | TRBV28 | . | . | TGTGCCAGCACCCACTCCGGCTATGGCTACACCTTC | CASTHSGYGYTF
TRBJ1-1 | TRBV20-1 | few | . | TGCAGTGCTCCCCGAAGGGGTGAAGCTTTCTTT | CSAPRRGEAFF
TRBJ1-2 | TRBV11-1 | . | . | TGTGCCAGCAGCCAAGGGGGTAACTATGGCTACACCTTC | CASSQGGNYGYTF
TRBJ2-2 | TRBV11-2 | . | . | TGTGCCAGCAGCTTAGGGGATTTAGGGGCAGGTGGGGAGCTGTTTTTT | CASSLGDLGAGGELFF
TRBJ2-3 | TRBV5-1 | . | . | TGCGCCAGCAGCCCAGGAGGTGGCACAGATACGCAGTATTTT | CASSPGGGTDTQYF
TRBJ2-4 | TRBV12-2 | . | . | TGTGCAAGTCGCTTAGCACAGGGTTTAGCCAAAAACATTCAGTACTTC | CASRLAQGLAKNIQYF
TRBJ2-4 | TRBV5-8 | few | TRBD2 | TGTGCCAGCAGCACCGGGACTAGCCGAGGAAACATTCAGTACTTC | CASSTGTSRGNIQYF
TRBJ1-6 | TRBV6-1 | . | . | TGTGCCAGCACCCGGGGAGCCGGCCATTCACCCCTCCACTTT | CASTRGAGHSPLHF
TRBJ2-3 | TRBV6-4 | . | TRBD2 | TGTGCCAGCAGTGAAGGCGGGAGTCTCGCAGATACGCAGTATTTT | CASSEGGSLADTQYF
TRBJ1-3 | TRBV6-5 | once | . | TGTGCCAGCAGCACGGGGAGTCACTCTGGAAACACCATATATTTT | CASSTGSHSGNTIYF
TRBJ2-1 | TRBV19 | . | . | TGTGCCAGTAGCCCGGGACAAGCCTACAATGAGCAGTTCTTC | CASSPGQAYNEQFF
TRBJ2-3 | TRBV5-1 | . | TRBD1 | TGCGCCAGCAGCGAGTCCGGGACAGGGGGCGCAGATACGCAGTATTTT | CASSESGTGGADTQYF
TRBJ2-4 | TRBV5-6 | . | TRBD1 | TGTGCCAGCAGCTTGGTAAGGGGACAGGGGAACATTCAGTACTTC | CASSLVRGQGNIQYF
TRBJ2-5 | TRBV7-6 | few | . | TGTGCCAGCAGCTTACGGGGGACCCAAGAGACCCAGTACTTC | CASSLRGTQETQYF
TRBJ2-2 | TRBV21-1 | few | . | TGTGCCAGCAGCAAAGCGGGTGGGACAGGGCACACCGGGGAGCTGTTTTTT | CASSKAGGTGHTGELFF
TRBJ2-7 | TRBV6-1 | . | TRBD2 | TGTGCCAGCAGTGAAGGTGGGGGGGCCTACGAGCAGTACTTC | CASSEGGGAYEQYF
TRBJ2-7 | TRBV2 | once | TRBD1 | TGTGCCAGCAGCCTCCCGGACAGGGGCAACGAGCAGTACTTC | CASSLPDRGNEQYF
TRBJ1-1 | TRBV5-6 | . | . | TGTGCCAGCAGCTCGCCCCGGACAACCCCCACCGGGGCTTTCTTT | CASSSPRTTPTGAFF
TRBJ2-3 | TRBV4-1 | . | . | TGCGCCAGCAGCCAAGAAAGACAGGCAGATACGCAGTATTTT | CASSQERQADTQYF
TRBJ1-5 | TRBV9 | . | . | TGTGCCAGCAGCGTAGGGGGGGGCAGGGGTGAGCCCCAGCATTTT | CASSVGGGRGEPQHF
TRBJ1-1 | TRBV4-2 | few | . | TGTGCCAGCAGCCGCATCGGGGATGAGGCTGAAGCTTTCTTT | CASSRIGDEAEAFF
TRBJ1-6 | TRBV19 | few | TRBD1 | TGTGCCAGTAGTCCGTCCTACAGGGGGCGGGGTTCACCCCTCCACTTT | CASSPSYRGRGSPLHF
TRBJ2-2 | TRBV11-2 | many | TRBD2 | TGTGCCAGCAGCCCTAGCGGGAGAGGCGGCACCGGGGAGCTGTTTTTT | CASSPSGRGGTGELFF
TRBJ2-3 | TRBV19 | few | TRBD2 | TGTGCCAGTAGTTTGGGACTAAGCGGGAGCCCAAGCACAGATACGCAGTATTTT | CASSLGLSGSPSTDTQYF